This T cell receptor (beta chain) was obtained from a study of cytomegalovirus exposure and HLA in healthy donors. Notes on the study in general: For TCR beta chains, V- and J-gene trimming was later linked to a missense DCLRE1C variant. Among TCR beta chains, those listed as cytomegalovirus-associated numbered around 180.

About this clone: The antigen remains undetermined.

Vbeta (60) and Jbeta (13) primers were used in the PCR. Assay used: immunoSEQ multiplex PCR; TCRdb lists only in-frame clones, some missing. The table includes 64,000 or so clones, about two thirds detected once. Germline CDR1 and CDR2: MDHEN and SYDVKM. The V gene end was trimmed by 6 bases and the J gene end by 1 base; junction bases not matched to a gene: 7. The CDR3 contains 15 residues. The source is a woman aged 45-65 years in good health and CMV-seropositive. Material: PBMCs. V usage is TRBV28 and J usage is TRBJ1-2; TRBD1 aligns across 8 bases. CDR3 in DNA: TGTGCCAGCAGAAACCAGGGGGCGAATAACTATGGCTACACCTTC. Protein product: CASRNQGANNYGYTF.